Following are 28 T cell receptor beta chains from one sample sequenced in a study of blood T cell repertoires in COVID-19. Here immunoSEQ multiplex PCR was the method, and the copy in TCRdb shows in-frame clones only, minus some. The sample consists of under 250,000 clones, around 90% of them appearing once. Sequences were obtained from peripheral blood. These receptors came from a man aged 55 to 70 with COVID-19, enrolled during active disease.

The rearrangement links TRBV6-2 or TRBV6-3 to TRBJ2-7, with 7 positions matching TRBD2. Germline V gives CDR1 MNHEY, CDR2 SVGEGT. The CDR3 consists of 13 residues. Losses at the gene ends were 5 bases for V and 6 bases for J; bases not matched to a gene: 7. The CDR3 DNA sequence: TGTGCCAGCAGTCCGTACCAGCGGGGCGAGCAGTACTTC. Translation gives CASSPYQRGEQYF.

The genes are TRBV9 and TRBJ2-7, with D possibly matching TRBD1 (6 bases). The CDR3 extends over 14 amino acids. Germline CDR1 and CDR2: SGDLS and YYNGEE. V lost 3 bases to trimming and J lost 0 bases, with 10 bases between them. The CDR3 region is CASSGTVNSYEQYF. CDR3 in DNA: TGTGCCAGCAGCGGGACAGTTAACTCCTACGAGCAGTACTTC. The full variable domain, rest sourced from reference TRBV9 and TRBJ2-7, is DSGVTQTPKHLITATGQRVTLRCSPRSGDLSVYWYQQSLDQGLQFLIQYYNGEERAKGNILERFSAQQFPDLHSELNLSSLELGDSALYFCASSGTVNSYEQYFGPGTRLTVT.

In DNA form, the CDR3 reads TGTGCCAGCAGCTTAGGGTTGACAGGGGTCAAACTCCACTTT. Translated: CASSLGLTGVKLHF. The rearrangement joins TRBV7-2 to TRBJ1-6, with 8 bases identical to TRBD1. Germline-derived CDR1 and CDR2 are SGHTA and FQGNSA. With V trimmed by 1 base and J by 16 bases, 9 bases remained unmatched. The CDR3 runs to 14 residues. Supplemented by reference TRBV7-2 and TRBJ1-6, the full variable domain reads GAGVSQSPSNKVTEKGKDVELRCDPISGHTALYWYRQSLGQGLEFLIYFQGNSAPDKSGLPSDRFSAERTGGSVSTLTIQRTQQEDSAVYLCASSLGLTGVKLHFGNGTRLTVT.

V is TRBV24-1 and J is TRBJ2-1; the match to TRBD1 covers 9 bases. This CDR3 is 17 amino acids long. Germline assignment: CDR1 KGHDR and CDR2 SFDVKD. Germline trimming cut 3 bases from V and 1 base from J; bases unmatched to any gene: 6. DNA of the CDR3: TGTGCCACCAGTGATGGAGGGACAGGGACGTCCTACAATGAGCAGTTCTTC. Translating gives CATSDGGTGTSYNEQFF.

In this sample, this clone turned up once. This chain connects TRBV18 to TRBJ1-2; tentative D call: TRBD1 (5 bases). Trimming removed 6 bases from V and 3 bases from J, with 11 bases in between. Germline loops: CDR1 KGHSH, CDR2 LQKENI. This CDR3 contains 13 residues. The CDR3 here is CASSGTGDYGYTF. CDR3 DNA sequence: TGTGCCAGCTCCGGGACGGGGGACTATGGCTACACCTTC.

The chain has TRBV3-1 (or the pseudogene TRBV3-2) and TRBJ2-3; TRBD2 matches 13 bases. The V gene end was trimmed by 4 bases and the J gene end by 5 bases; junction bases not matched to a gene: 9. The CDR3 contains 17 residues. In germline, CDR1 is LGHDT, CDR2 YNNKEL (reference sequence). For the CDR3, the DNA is TGTGCCAGCAGCCCCACACTAGCGGGGGGGCTTTTAGATACGCAGTATTTT. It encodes CASSPTLAGGLLDTQYF.

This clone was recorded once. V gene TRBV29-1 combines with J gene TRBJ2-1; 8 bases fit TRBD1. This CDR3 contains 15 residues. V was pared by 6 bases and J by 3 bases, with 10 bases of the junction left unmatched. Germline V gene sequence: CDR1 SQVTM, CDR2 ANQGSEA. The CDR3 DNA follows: TGCAGCGTGGGCGTGACAGGGGATTTCTACAATGAGCAGTTCTTC. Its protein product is CSVGVTGDFYNEQFF.

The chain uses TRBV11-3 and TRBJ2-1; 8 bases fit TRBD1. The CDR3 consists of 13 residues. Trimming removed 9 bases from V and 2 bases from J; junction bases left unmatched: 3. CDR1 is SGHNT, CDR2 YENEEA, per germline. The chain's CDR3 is CARDRVPYNEQFF. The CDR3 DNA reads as TGTGCCAGGGACAGGGTTCCCTACAATGAGCAGTTCTTC. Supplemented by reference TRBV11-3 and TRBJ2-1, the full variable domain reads EAGVVQSPRYKIIEKKQPVAFWCNPISGHNTLYWYLQNLGQGPELLIRYENEEAVDDSQLPKDRFSAERLKGVDSTLKIQPAELGDSAVYLCARDRVPYNEQFFGPGTRLTVL.

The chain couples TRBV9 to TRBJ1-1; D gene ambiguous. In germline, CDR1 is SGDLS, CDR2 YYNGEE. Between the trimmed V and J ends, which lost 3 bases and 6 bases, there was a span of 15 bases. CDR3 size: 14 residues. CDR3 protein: CASSAGSTGAEAFF. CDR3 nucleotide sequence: TGTGCCAGCAGCGCTGGCTCGACTGGCGCTGAAGCTTTCTTT.

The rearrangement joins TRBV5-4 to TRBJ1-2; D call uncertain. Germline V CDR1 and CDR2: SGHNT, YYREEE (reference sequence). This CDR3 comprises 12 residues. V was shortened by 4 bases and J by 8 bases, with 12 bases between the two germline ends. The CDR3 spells CASSGGNRGYTF. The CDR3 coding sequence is TGTGCCAGCAGCGGCGGAAATCGGGGCTACACCTTC.

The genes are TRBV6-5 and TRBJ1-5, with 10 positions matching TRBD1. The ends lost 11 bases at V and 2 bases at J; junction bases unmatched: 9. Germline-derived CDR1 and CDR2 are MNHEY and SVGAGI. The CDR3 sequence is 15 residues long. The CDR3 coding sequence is TGTGCCGTAAAGACAGGGGGCTCAGGCAATCAGCCCCAGCATTTT. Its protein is CAVKTGGSGNQPQHF.

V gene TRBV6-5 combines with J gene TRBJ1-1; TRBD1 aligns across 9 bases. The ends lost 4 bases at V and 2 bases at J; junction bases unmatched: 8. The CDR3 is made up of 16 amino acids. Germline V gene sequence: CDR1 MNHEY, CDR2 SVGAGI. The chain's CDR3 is CASSSFGTGHNTEAFF. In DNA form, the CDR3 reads TGTGCCAGCAGTTCGTTCGGGACAGGGCATAACACTGAAGCTTTCTTT.

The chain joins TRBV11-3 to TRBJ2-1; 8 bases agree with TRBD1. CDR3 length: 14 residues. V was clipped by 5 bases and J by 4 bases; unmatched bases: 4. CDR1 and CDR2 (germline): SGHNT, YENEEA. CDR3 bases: TGTGCCAGCAGCATAGGACAGGGATACAATGAGCAGTTCTTC. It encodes CASSIGQGYNEQFF.

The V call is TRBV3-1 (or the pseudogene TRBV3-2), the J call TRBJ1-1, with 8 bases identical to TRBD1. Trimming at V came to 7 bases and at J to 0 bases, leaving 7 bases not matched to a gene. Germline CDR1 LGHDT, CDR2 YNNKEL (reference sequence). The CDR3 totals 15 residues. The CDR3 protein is CASIRTGSMNTEAFF. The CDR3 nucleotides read TGTGCCAGCATACGGACAGGGTCGATGAACACTGAAGCTTTCTTT.

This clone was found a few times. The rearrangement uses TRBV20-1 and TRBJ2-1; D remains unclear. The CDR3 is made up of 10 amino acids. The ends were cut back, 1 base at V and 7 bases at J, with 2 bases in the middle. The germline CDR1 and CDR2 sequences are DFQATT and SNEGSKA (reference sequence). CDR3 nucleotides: TGCAGTGCTAGAGTAAATGAGCAGTTCTTC. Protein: CSARVNEQFF.

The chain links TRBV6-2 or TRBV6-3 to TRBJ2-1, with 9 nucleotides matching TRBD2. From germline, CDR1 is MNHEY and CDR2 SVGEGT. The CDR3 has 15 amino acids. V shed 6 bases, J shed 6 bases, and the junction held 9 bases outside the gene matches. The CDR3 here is CASSNSGSISNEQFF. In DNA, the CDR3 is TGTGCCAGCAGCAATAGCGGGAGTATCAGCAATGAGCAGTTCTTC.

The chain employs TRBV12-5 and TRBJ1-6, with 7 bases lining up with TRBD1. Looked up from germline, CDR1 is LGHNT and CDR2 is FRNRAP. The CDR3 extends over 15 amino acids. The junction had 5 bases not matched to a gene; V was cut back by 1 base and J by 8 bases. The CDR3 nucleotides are TGTGCTAGTGGTTTGGCCGGGACAGTTTATTCACCCCTCCACTTT. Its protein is CASGLAGTVYSPLHF.

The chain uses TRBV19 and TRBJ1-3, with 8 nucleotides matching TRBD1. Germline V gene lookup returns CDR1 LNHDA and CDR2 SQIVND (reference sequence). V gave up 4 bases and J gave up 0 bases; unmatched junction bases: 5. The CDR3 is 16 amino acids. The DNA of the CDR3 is TGTGCCAGTAGTAGCAGGGGGCTCACCTCTGGAAACACCATATATTTT. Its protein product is CASSSRGLTSGNTIYF.

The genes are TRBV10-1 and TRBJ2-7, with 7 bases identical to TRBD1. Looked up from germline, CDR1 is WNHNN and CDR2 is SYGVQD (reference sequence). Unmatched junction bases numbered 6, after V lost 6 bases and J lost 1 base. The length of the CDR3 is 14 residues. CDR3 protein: CASRLTGMSYEQYF. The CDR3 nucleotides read TGCGCCAGCAGGTTGACAGGGATGTCCTACGAGCAGTACTTC.

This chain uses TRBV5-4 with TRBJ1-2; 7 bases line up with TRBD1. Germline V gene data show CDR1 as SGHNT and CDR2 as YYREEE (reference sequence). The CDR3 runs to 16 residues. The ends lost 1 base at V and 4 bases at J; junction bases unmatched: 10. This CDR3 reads CASSLQGDVGGYGYTF. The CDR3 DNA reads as TGTGCCAGCAGCTTGCAGGGGGATGTTGGAGGCTATGGCTACACCTTC.

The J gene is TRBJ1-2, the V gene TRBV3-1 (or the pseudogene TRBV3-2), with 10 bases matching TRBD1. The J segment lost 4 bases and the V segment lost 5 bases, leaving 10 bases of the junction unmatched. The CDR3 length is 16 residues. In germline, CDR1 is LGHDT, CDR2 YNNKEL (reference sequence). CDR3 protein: CASSVSRTGGSYGYTF. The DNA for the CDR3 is TGTGCCAGCAGCGTCTCAAGGACAGGGGGTAGCTATGGCTACACCTTC.

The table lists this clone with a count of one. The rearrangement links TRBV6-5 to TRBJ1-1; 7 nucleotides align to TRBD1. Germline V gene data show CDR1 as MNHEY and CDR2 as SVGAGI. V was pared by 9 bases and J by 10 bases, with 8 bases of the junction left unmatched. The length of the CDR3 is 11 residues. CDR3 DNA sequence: TGTGCCAGTATCAGGGGGGCGTTAGCTTTCTTT. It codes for CASIRGALAFF.

DNA for the CDR3: TGTGCCAGCAGCTTGGCCTTATTCCCAGGACTACCTTTGGATGAGCAGTTCTTC. Protein product: CASSLALFPGLPLDEQFF. The gene calls are TRBV5-8 and TRBJ2-1, with a tentative D call TRBD2 (6 bases). V was trimmed by 0 bases and J by 8 bases, leaving 24 bases between them. CDR3 length: 18 residues. The V gene's germline CDR1 is SGHTS and CDR2 YDEGEE. Full variable domain (missing parts from reference TRBV5-8 and TRBJ2-1): EAGVTQSPTHLIKTRGQQATLRCSPISGHTSVYWYQQALGLGLQFLLWYDEGEERNRGNFPPRFSGRQFPNYSSELNVNALELEDSALYLCASSLALFPGLPLDEQFFGPGTRLTVL.

The CDR3 coding sequence is TGTGCCAGCAGCTTAGTGGCAGGGCCCATCTACGAGCAGTACTTC. This codes for CASSLVAGPIYEQYF. The rearrangement joins TRBV11-2 to TRBJ2-7, with D perhaps matching TRBD1 (5 bases). Trimming took off 1 base at V and 3 bases at J, with 13 bases between the two ends. The CDR3 loop spans 15 amino acids. Germline-derived CDR1 and CDR2 are SGHAT and FQNNGV.

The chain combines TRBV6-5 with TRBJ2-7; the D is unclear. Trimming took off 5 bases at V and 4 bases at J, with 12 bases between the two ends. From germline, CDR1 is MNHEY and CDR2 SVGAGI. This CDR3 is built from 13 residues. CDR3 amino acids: CASSLPNVYEQYF. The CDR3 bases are TGTGCCAGCAGTCTACCTAACGTTTACGAGCAGTACTTC.

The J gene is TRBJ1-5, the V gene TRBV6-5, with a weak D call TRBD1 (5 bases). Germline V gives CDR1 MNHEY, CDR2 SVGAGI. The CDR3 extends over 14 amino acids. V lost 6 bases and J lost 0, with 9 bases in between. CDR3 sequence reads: CASSQGFSNQPQHF. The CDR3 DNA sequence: TGTGCCAGCAGCCAGGGTTTTAGCAATCAGCCCCAGCATTTT.

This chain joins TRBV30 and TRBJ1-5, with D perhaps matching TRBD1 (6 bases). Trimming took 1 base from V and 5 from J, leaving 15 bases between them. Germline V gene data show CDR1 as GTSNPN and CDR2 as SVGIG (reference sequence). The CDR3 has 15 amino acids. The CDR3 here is CAWSDGTPSDQPQHF. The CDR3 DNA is TGTGCCTGGAGTGACGGGACACCCAGCGATCAGCCCCAGCATTTT.

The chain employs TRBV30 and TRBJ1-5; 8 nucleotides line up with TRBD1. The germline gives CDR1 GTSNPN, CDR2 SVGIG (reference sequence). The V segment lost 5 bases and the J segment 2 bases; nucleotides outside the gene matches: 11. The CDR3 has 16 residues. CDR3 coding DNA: TGTGCCTGGGGACAGGGAAGGTTCGTAGGCAATCAGCCCCAGCATTTT. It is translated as CAWGQGRFVGNQPQHF.